A selection of T cell receptor beta chains follows, all from one sample in a study of T cell responses to AZD1222 COVID-19 vaccine. TCRdb keeps only in-frame clones here, not all; method: immunoSEQ multiplex PCR. The sample carries some 150,000 clones, approximately 90% recorded once. Here the sequenced sample was peripheral blood, taken on day 0 of AZD1222 vaccination. These receptors were taken from an adult in good health. The CDR3 runs from the conserved cysteine through the conserved F or W. A D gene is named only where the DNA matches it firmly. The size field is filled for only some rows; it gives once, few, many or a size class.

TRBV5-4	TRBJ2-6	TRBD1	-	CASSFNRDSSGANVLTF	TGTGCCAGCAGCTTCAACAGGGACAGCTCTGGGGCCAACGTCCTGACTTTC
TRBV27	TRBJ1-5	-	-	CASSFQGPYQPQHF	TGTGCCAGCAGTTTTCAGGGGCCCTATCAGCCCCAGCATTTT
TRBV5-6	TRBJ2-5	-	-	CASSLAGRETQYF	TGTGCCAGCAGCTTGGCGGGTAGAGAGACCCAGTACTTC
TRBV9	TRBJ1-1	-	-	CASSEGGGNTEAFF	TGTGCCAGCAGCGAAGGAGGGGGGAACACTGAAGCTTTCTTT
TRBV27	TRBJ2-1	-	-	CASSLQGTSNEQFF	TGTGCCAGCAGTTTGCAGGGTACCAGCAATGAGCAGTTCTTC
TRBV4-1	TRBJ1-3	-	-	CASSQPDHKGNTIYF	TGCGCCAGCAGCCAGCCGGACCACAAGGGAAACACCATATATTTT
TRBV28	TRBJ1-1	-	once	CASSKYGGRTEAFF	TGTGCCAGCAGTAAATATGGGGGGCGGACTGAAGCTTTCTTT
TRBV28	TRBJ1-1	-	-	CASSPSYIEAFF	TGTGCCAGCAGTCCATCCTACATTGAAGCTTTCTTT
TRBV4-1	TRBJ2-1	TRBD2	-	CASSQEPLLAGDLDEQFF	TGCGCCAGCAGCCAAGAGCCTCTGCTAGCGGGAGATCTAGATGAGCAGTTCTTC
TRBV10-3	TRBJ2-1	TRBD1	-	CAISEAGTGGYNEQFF	TGTGCCATCAGTGAGGCCGGGACAGGGGGTTACAATGAGCAGTTCTTC
TRBV19	TRBJ1-2	-	once	CASSIGGAYFTDYGYTF	TGTGCCAGTAGTATAGGCGGGGCCTACTTCACAGACTATGGCTACACCTTC
TRBV16	TRBJ2-1	TRBD2	-	CASSQSGLVDEQFF	TGTGCCAGCAGCCAATCGGGACTAGTGGATGAGCAGTTCTTC
TRBV6-6	TRBJ1-5	TRBD1	-	CASRWDSSNLNQPQHF	TGTGCCAGCAGGTGGGACAGTTCTAATCTCAATCAGCCCCAGCATTTT
TRBV7-2	TRBJ2-5	TRBD2	-	CASSPNRGGSETQYF	TGTGCCAGCAGCCCGAACCGGGGGGGCTCGGAGACCCAGTACTTC
TRBV7-2	TRBJ2-3	-	-	CASSPPPSDTQYF	TGTGCCAGCAGCCCCCCTCCTTCAGATACGCAGTATTTT
TRBV9	TRBJ1-2	-	-	CASSVDRGTGLRTSREGYTF	TGTGCCAGCAGCGTAGATCGGGGCACGGGGCTTAGAACCTCACGCGAAGGCTACACCTTC
TRBV27	TRBJ1-2	-	-	CASSSSGVDYINGYTF	TGTGCCAGCAGTTCCTCGGGAGTAGATTATATTAACGGCTACACCTTC
TRBV28	TRBJ2-5	TRBD2	-	CASTAGGQQETQYF	TGTGCCAGCACTGCGGGAGGCCAGCAAGAGACCCAGTACTTC
TRBV5-4	TRBJ2-1	-	once	CASSSGVEYNEQFF	TGTGCCAGCAGCTCAGGGGTCGAGTACAATGAGCAGTTCTTC
TRBV9	TRBJ2-2	-	few	CASSVGVDTGELFF	TGTGCCAGCAGCGTAGGAGTGGACACCGGGGAGCTGTTTTTT
TRBV4-3	TRBJ1-1	-	-	CASSQDLRTEAFF	TGCGCCAGCAGCCAAGATTTGAGGACTGAAGCTTTCTTT
TRBV18	TRBJ1-5	-	-	CASSPRPEQPQHF	TGTGCCAGCTCACCTCGTCCCGAACAGCCCCAGCATTTT
TRBV6-2/TRBV6-3	TRBJ2-1	TRBD2	-	CASSYSGTRVWQFF	TGTGCCAGCAGTTACTCCGGGACTAGAGTTTGGCAGTTCTTC
TRBV6-5	TRBJ1-4	-	few	CASAQPATNEKLFF	TGTGCCAGCGCTCAGCCAGCAACTAATGAAAAACTGTTTTTT
TRBV6-5	TRBJ2-1	-	-	CASRGVMGGNAFF	TGTGCCAGCAGGGGAGTGATGGGCGGGAACGCGTTCTTC
TRBV9	TRBJ2-1	-	-	CASSAGRGVYNEQFF	TGTGCCAGCAGCGCGGGGCGAGGGGTTTACAATGAGCAGTTCTTC
TRBV10-2	TRBJ2-1	-	-	CASSWGLSSYNEQFF	TGCGCCAGCAGTTGGGGGTTAAGCTCCTACAATGAGCAGTTCTTC
TRBV19	TRBJ1-1	-	-	CASTRGEHLTEAFF	TGTGCCAGTACTAGGGGGGAGCATCTGACTGAAGCTTTCTTT
TRBV25-1	TRBJ2-5	-	-	CASSDLTQYF	TGTGCCAGCAGTGACTTGACCCAGTACTTC
TRBV3-1/TRBV3-2	TRBJ1-3	TRBD1	once	CASSRPQGARGNTIYF	TGTGCCAGCAGCCGACCACAGGGGGCGAGGGGAAACACCATATATTTT
TRBV6-5	TRBJ2-7	TRBD1	few	CASSNEGTGGSEQYF	TGTGCCAGCAGCAACGAGGGGACAGGGGGCTCCGAGCAGTACTTC
TRBV28	TRBJ2-1	-	-	CASRVGETGEQFF	TGTGCCAGCAGGGTGGGAGAGACGGGTGAGCAGTTCTTC
TRBV28	TRBJ2-5	-	-	CATIQETQYF	TGTGCCACCATCCAAGAGACCCAGTACTTC
TRBV11-3	TRBJ1-5	-	-	CASSLFARYQPQHF	TGTGCCAGCAGCTTATTCGCGCGCTATCAGCCCCAGCATTTT
TRBV6-5	TRBJ1-1	-	-	CASSRDLDTEAFF	TGTGCCAGCAGTCGGGACCTAGACACTGAAGCTTTCTTT
TRBV4-2	TRBJ2-7	TRBD2	-	CASSQETSGPYEQYF	TGTGCCAGCAGCCAAGAGACTAGCGGACCTTACGAGCAGTACTTC
TRBV7-2	TRBJ2-1	TRBD2	-	CASSLGLSGPNEQFF	TGTGCCAGCAGCTTGGGACTATCCGGCCCCAATGAGCAGTTCTTC
TRBV6-5	TRBJ1-1	-	-	CASSYSSQGKAFF	TGTGCCAGCAGTTACTCGTCCCAGGGCAAAGCTTTCTTT
TRBV27	TRBJ2-7	-	-	CASSPRTATGPSEQYF	TGTGCCAGCAGTCCCCGGACAGCGACGGGCCCAAGCGAGCAGTACTTC
TRBV24-1	TRBJ2-3	-	-	CATSDSPLLEYGTDTQYF	TGTGCCACCAGTGATTCCCCCCTGCTAGAGTACGGCACAGATACGCAGTATTTT
TRBV4-1	TRBJ1-1	-	once	CASSQDTPAEAFF	TGCGCCAGCAGCCAAGACACCCCAGCCGAAGCTTTCTTT